What follows are 16 T cell receptor beta chains derived from one specimen sequenced in a study of blood T cell repertoires in COVID-19. The method was immunoSEQ multiplex PCR; TCRdb's version includes in-frame clones alone and lacks a portion of them. The table records some 62,000 clones, under 80% of them present only once. The sample comprised peripheral blood. Receptors were obtained from a man in his sixties with acute or convalescent COVID-19.

The rearrangement uses TRBV5-4 and TRBJ1-1, with TRBD1 matching over 10 bases. Trimming cost V 4 bases and J 1 base; bases outside gene matches: 4. The CDR3 is 15 amino acids. Germline assignment: CDR1 SGHNT and CDR2 YYREEE (reference sequence). CDR3 amino acids: CASSQDRGANTEAFF. The CDR3 DNA is TGTGCCAGCAGCCAGGACAGGGGGGCGAACACTGAAGCTTTCTTT.

The V gene is TRBV6-5, the J gene TRBJ2-1; 9 nucleotides align to TRBD1. The germline V gene encodes CDR1 MNHEY and CDR2 SVGAGI. The CDR3 contains 13 residues. Trimming cost V 11 bases and J 6 bases; bases outside gene matches: 8. CDR3 sequence (DNA): TGTGCCGGCACCCTGGACAGGGGCAATGAGCAGTTCTTC. Translation: CAGTLDRGNEQFF.

The rearrangement joins TRBV7-6 to TRBJ2-1; 8 nucleotides match TRBD2. There are 16 residues in the CDR3. Germline CDR1 and CDR2: SGHVS and FNYEAQ. Germline trimming cut 4 bases from V and 3 bases from J; bases unmatched to any gene: 8. This CDR3 reads CASSSPGTRGYNEQFF. The CDR3 DNA reads as TGTGCCAGCAGCTCGCCCGGGACTAGGGGCTACAATGAGCAGTTCTTC.

The genes are TRBV7-9 and TRBJ1-6; D ambiguous. The V end was cut by 1 base, the J end by 10 bases, with 11 bases between. The CDR3 contains 14 residues. From germline, CDR1 is SEHNR and CDR2 FQNEAQ (reference sequence). The CDR3 nucleotides read TGTGCCAGCAGCTTAGTAGCCCGTAACTCACCCCTCCACTTT. Encoded protein: CASSLVARNSPLHF.

The gene calls are TRBV27 and TRBJ1-2; TRBD1 is a possible D gene (5 bases). This CDR3 has 14 residues. CDR1 and CDR2 (germline): MNHEY, SMNVEV (reference sequence). V lost 5 bases to trimming and J lost 5 bases, with 15 bases between them. The CDR3 is CASSPQTARYGYTF. CDR3 in DNA: TGTGCCAGCAGTCCCCAGACAGCCAGGTATGGCTACACCTTC.

This clone has only a few counts. Here the CDR3 reads CASSAPGDYGYTF. The CDR3 coding sequence is TGTGCCAGCAGCGCCCCAGGGGACTATGGCTACACCTTC. This chain connects TRBV7-3 to TRBJ1-2; the D gene is possibly TRBD1 (6 bases). This CDR3 has 13 amino acids. Germline V lookup: CDR1 SGHTA, CDR2 FQGTGA. With 5 bases removed from V and 3 bases from J, the gap between germline ends came to 10 bases.

This chain joins TRBV4-1 and TRBJ2-1; 8 nucleotides align to TRBD2. V was pared by 4 bases and J by 14 bases, with 10 bases of the junction left unmatched. Germline assignment: CDR1 MGHRA and CDR2 YSYEKL. The CDR3 contains 13 residues. CDR3 sequence: CASSPGGKGIEFF. CDR3 in DNA: TGCGCCAGCAGCCCGGGAGGGAAGGGGATCGAGTTCTTC.

This sequence joins TRBV6-2 or TRBV6-3 and TRBJ2-7, with TRBD1 matching 7 bases. Per germline, CDR1 MNHEY and CDR2 SVGEGT. There are 20 residues in the CDR3. After removal of 0 bases from V and 2 bases from J, the junction contained 19 bases not matched to a gene. CDR3 loop: CASSYSFRMSWTGRTYEQYF. Written as DNA, the CDR3 is TGTGCCAGCAGTTACTCGTTTCGGATGAGCTGGACAGGCCGAACCTACGAGCAGTACTTC.

The V call is TRBV6-6, the J call TRBJ1-2; maybe TRBD1 (6 bases). The CDR3 is 16 amino acids. The germline V and J ends were trimmed by 5 bases and 4 bases, with 20 bases remaining between them. CDR1 and CDR2 (germline): MNHNY, SVGAGI (reference sequence). The DNA for the CDR3 is TGTGCCAGCAGTCGATCTTCGAGATACAGGGCCTATGGCTACACCTTC. Its translation is CASSRSSRYRAYGYTF.

The chain is built from TRBV4-3 and TRBJ2-3; 9 positions match TRBD2. CDR1 is LGHNA, CDR2 YSLEER, per germline. Trimming at V came to 1 base and at J to 6 bases, leaving 8 bases not matched to a gene. This CDR3 has 16 amino acids. CDR3 residues: CASSQVAGGPGDTQYF. As DNA, the CDR3 is TGCGCCAGCAGCCAAGTTGCGGGAGGGCCGGGGGATACGCAGTATTTT.

The chain employs TRBV5-6 and TRBJ2-1, with a tentative D call TRBD2 (5 bases). This CDR3 comprises 16 residues. Germline CDR1 SGHDT, CDR2 YYEEEE. Trimming took off 3 bases at V and 4 bases at J, with 17 bases between the two ends. The CDR3 nucleotides read TGTGCCAGCAGCTCATCTGGGAGCGGAGAGTACAATGAGCAGTTCTTC. Its protein product is CASSSSGSGEYNEQFF.

The chain uses TRBV5-1 and TRBJ2-6; 7 positions match TRBD2. The CDR3 has 15 amino acids. V shed 7 bases, J shed 1 base, and the junction held 5 bases outside the gene matches. Germline V gene sequence: CDR1 SGHRS, CDR2 YFSETQ. The CDR3 sequence: CASRGEESGANVLTF. CDR3 sequence (DNA): TGCGCCAGCCGGGGGGAGGAGTCTGGGGCCAACGTCCTGACTTTC.

This sequence joins TRBV7-9 and TRBJ1-2; D may be TRBD1 (5 bases). The CDR3 covers 14 residues. Trimming removed 1 base at V and 3 bases at J, with 9 bases between. Germline lookup yields CDR1 SEHNR and CDR2 FQNEAQ (reference sequence). CDR3 amino acids: CASSLEGRDYGYTF. DNA of the CDR3: TGTGCCAGCAGCTTAGAGGGCAGGGACTATGGCTACACCTTC. The whole variable domain, remainder taken from reference TRBV7-9 and TRBJ1-2, is DTGVSQNPRHKITKRGQNVTFRCDPISEHNRLYWYRQTLGQGPEFLTYFQNEAQLEKSRLLSDRFSAERPKGSFSTLEIQRTEQGDSAMYLCASSLEGRDYGYTFGSGTRLTVV.

The DNA of the CDR3 is TGTGCCAGCAGCTTAGATTACTATGAGCAGTTCTTC. This gives the protein CASSLDYYEQFF. The V and J genes are TRBV7-9 and TRBJ2-1; D remains unclear. The V end lost 1 base, the J end lost 8 bases, and 6 bases lay between the germline ends. This CDR3 region has 12 residues. The germline CDR1 and CDR2 sequences are SEHNR and FQNEAQ (reference sequence).

The chain links TRBV2 to TRBJ1-5, with TRBD1 matching over 8 bases. CDR1 and CDR2 from the germline V gene are SNHLY and FYNNEI. This CDR3 is 15 amino acids long. V lost 6 bases and J lost 2; bases outside the gene matches: 6. The CDR3 bases are TGTGCCAGCAGGGGGGACAGGTCTGGCAATCAGCCCCAGCATTTT. Encoded protein: CASRGDRSGNQPQHF.

This chain links TRBV19 with TRBJ2-2; TRBD2 agrees at 8 bases. The germline V gene has CDR1 LNHDA and CDR2 SQIVND (reference sequence). The CDR3 covers 16 residues. V lost 6 bases, J lost 0 bases, and 6 bases stayed unmatched. The CDR3 loop reads CASSVSGTANTGELFF. The CDR3 DNA is TGTGCCAGTAGCGTTAGCGGGACCGCGAACACCGGGGAGCTGTTTTTT.